This TCR beta chain emerged from a study of PD-1 blockade in classical Hodgkin lymphoma. Germline assignment: CDR1 SGHNT and CDR2 YENEEA. This CDR3 has 14 amino acids. Deletions cut 2 bases from V and 5 bases from J, with 13 bases between. All patients experienced relapse after autologous stem cell transplantation, and brentuximab vedotin exposure was variable. Reported best responses ranged across complete response, partial response or progressive disease. The data were produced by immunoSEQ multiplex PCR, yet TCRdb's version contains in-frame clones alone and is incomplete. Of around 30,000 clones listed, roughly 80% are singletons. With regard to this clone: Its antigen is currently unknown.

Study outcomes and limitations: By C4D1, diversity of CD4+ TCRs had risen significantly, whereas that of CD8+ TCRs had not. Prior to therapy, complete responders displayed diversity much like that of newly diagnosed patients.

This receptor was obtained from a human donor with classical Hodgkin lymphoma. The chain is built from TRBV11-3 and TRBJ2-7; tentative D call: TRBD2 (6 bases). The sequencing here drew on peripheral blood mononuclear cells (PBMCs), taken at baseline. The CDR3 DNA follows: TGTGCCAGCAGCTTATCCGGGACTCAGGACGAGCAGTACTTC. Amino acids: CASSLSGTQDEQYF.